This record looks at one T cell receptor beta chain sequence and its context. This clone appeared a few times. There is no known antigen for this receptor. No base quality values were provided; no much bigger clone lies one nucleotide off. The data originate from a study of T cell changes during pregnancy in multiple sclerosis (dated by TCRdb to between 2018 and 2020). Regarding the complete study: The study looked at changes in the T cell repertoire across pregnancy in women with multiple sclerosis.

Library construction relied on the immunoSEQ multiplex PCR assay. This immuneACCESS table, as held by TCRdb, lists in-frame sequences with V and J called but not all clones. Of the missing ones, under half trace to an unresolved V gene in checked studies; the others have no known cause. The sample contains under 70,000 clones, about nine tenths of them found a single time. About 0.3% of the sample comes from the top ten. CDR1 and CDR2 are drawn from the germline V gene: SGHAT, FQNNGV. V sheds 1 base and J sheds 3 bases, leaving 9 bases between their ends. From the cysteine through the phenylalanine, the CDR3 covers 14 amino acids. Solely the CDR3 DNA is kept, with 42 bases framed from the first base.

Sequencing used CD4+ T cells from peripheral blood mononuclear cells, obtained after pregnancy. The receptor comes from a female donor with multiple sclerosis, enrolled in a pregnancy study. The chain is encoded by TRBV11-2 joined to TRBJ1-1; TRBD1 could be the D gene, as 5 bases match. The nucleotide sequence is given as TGTGCCAGCAGCTTAGCACCGGGGGACACTGAAGCTTTCTTT. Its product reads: CASSLAPGDTEAFF.